This T cell receptor (beta chain) was captured in a study of T cells in Graves' hyperthyroidism and ophthalmopathy. Between the trimmed V and J ends, which lost 8 bases and 0 bases, there was a span of 8 bases. Germline lookup yields CDR1 LGHDT and CDR2 YNNKEL (reference sequence). The CDR3 has 14 amino acids. This clonotype has only a few counts. From RNA transcripts, TCR beta CDR3 regions were amplified. Researchers ran a first-round RT-PCR on the TCR CDR3 using the HTBI primer set. In TCRdb, the multiplex PCR reads were re-called with MiXCR into one record per CDR3 protein. The repertoire includes a few hundred thousand distinct CDR3 sequences, 14% of them detected once, and over 11% sits in the top ten.

The V and J genes are TRBV3-1 and TRBJ2-6; D is undetermined. The material sequenced was blood. The sequence was collected from a middle-aged woman with Graves' hyperthyroidism. CDR3 in DNA: TGTGCCAGCGTATCAAGCTCTGGGGCCAACGTCCTGACTTTC. This sequence encodes CASVSSSGANVLTF.